This T cell receptor (beta chain) came from a study of shared clonotypes between healthy human individuals. Study-level results: For naive CD4 cells, roughly 4.8% of clonotypes were shared across a few donors. Estimated richness was generally greater in naive than memory subsets.

Notes on this clone: The antigen is not known.

V lost 8 bases to trimming and J lost 6 bases, with 20 bases between them. Looked up from germline, CDR1 is MNHEY and CDR2 is SVGAGI. This CDR3 contains 15 residues. Each replicate PCR on the sorted subsets used about 220 ng DNA (roughly 27,000 T cell genomes). Here immunoSEQ multiplex PCR was the method, and the copy in TCRdb shows in-frame clones only, minus some. The sample contains over a million clones, 75% of which appear only once. The receptor was derived from a man younger than 35 in good health. This chain connects TRBV6-5 to TRBJ1-5, with a weak D call TRBD1 (5 bases). The sample taken for sequencing was memory CD4+ T cells sorted from blood. Subset denoted: CD45RA-negative fraction. CDR3 sequence: CASSRGGTTSQPQHF. CDR3 sequence (DNA): TGTGCCAGCTCCCGGGGAGGGACGACGAGTCAGCCCCAGCATTTT.